This T cell receptor (beta chain) was recovered during a study of cytomegalovirus exposure and HLA in healthy donors. A remark on this clone: The antigen remains undetermined.

Whole-study findings and limits: High specificity and sensitivity for cytomegalovirus status were reported for the classifier.

The J segment lost 6 bases and the V segment lost 7 bases, leaving 14 bases of the junction unmatched. In germline, CDR1 is SNHLY, CDR2 FYNNEI. The CDR3 sequence is 15 residues long. The study ran its PCR with 60 Vbeta and 13 Jbeta primers. Libraries were prepared by immunoSEQ multiplex PCR; TCRdb keeps only in-frame clonotypes and omits some of them. The repertoire holds over 150,000 clones, with under 85% as singletons. V usage is TRBV2 and J usage is TRBJ2-7, with 8 nucleotides matching TRBD1. The TCR comes from a man between 18 and 29 years old in good health and CMV-seronegative. Sequencing used PBMCs. The CDR3 protein is CASKYLRQGSGEQYF. The CDR3 nucleotides are TGTGCCAGCAAGTATCTGAGACAGGGGTCGGGCGAGCAGTACTTC.